The next 28 T cell receptor beta chains were all read from a single sample in a study of blood T cell repertoires in COVID-19. Assay: immunoSEQ multiplex PCR; the TCRdb copy retains only in-frame clones and omits some. The data hold roughly 86,000 clones, with about four fifths observed a single time. Source material: peripheral blood. These receptors were taken from a woman in her 70s with acute or convalescent COVID-19.

The CDR3, as DNA: TGTGCCAGCAGCGGGAAGGACAGGGCGCAAACCACTGAAGCTTTCTTT. Its translation: CASSGKDRAQTTEAFF. This chain connects TRBV9 to TRBJ1-1; 8 bases line up with TRBD1. V shed 3 bases, J shed 4 bases, and the junction held 11 bases outside the gene matches. The CDR3 totals 16 residues. Germline CDR1 is SGDLS and CDR2 is YYNGEE.

The chain uses TRBV2 and TRBJ1-2; the D gene is possibly TRBD1 (6 bases). The V end lost 7 bases, the J end lost 2 bases, and 14 bases lay between the germline ends. The length of the CDR3 is 14 residues. CDR1 is SNHLY and CDR2 is FYNNEI in the germline V gene. The CDR3 sequence: CASNRDNLNYGYTF. The CDR3 region has the DNA TGTGCCAGCAACCGGGACAACTTAAACTATGGCTACACCTTC.

This chain joins TRBV10-3 and TRBJ2-7; TRBD2 agrees at 8 bases. Germline V gene lookup returns CDR1 ENHRY and CDR2 SYGVKD. The CDR3 loop spans 15 amino acids. Trimming at V came to 3 bases and at J to 4 bases, leaving 8 bases not matched to a gene. This CDR3 reads CAISDTRLARYEQYF. The CDR3 coding sequence is TGTGCCATCAGTGATACTCGACTAGCGAGGTACGAGCAGTACTTC.

The chain links TRBV18 to TRBJ2-1; D uncertain. This CDR3 contains 13 residues. Deletions cut 4 bases from V and 5 bases from J, with 9 bases between. Germline lookup yields CDR1 KGHSH and CDR2 LQKENI. The CDR3 protein is CASSRGQHNEQFF. The DNA of the CDR3 is TGTGCCAGCTCACGAGGCCAGCACAATGAGCAGTTCTTC.

This clone was counted a few times. The gene calls are TRBV5-1 and TRBJ1-5; D call uncertain. CDR1 and CDR2 from the germline V gene are SGHRS and YFSETQ. The ends were cut back, 0 bases at V and 5 bases at J, with 6 bases in the middle. This CDR3 is built from 13 residues. The CDR3 region is CASSLDADQPQHF. The CDR3 nucleotides read TGCGCCAGCAGCTTGGATGCAGATCAGCCCCAGCATTTT. Combining the CDR3 with reference TRBV5-1 and TRBJ1-5 gives the whole variable domain KAGVTQTPRYLIKTRGQQVTLSCSPISGHRSVSWYQQTPGQGLQFLFEYFSETQRNKGNFPGRFSGRQFSNSRSEMNVSTLELGDSALYLCASSLDADQPQHFGDGTRLSIL.

This clone was detected once. V gene TRBV3-1 (or the pseudogene TRBV3-2) combines with J gene TRBJ1-4; TRBD1 matches at 9 bases. With 4 bases clipped from V and 5 bases from J, the junction kept 2 bases outside the gene matches. The CDR3 has 14 residues. Germline V gene data show CDR1 as LGHDT and CDR2 as YNNKEL (reference sequence). The CDR3 loop reads CASSPGTGNEKLFF. For the CDR3, the DNA is TGTGCCAGCAGCCCCGGGACAGGGAATGAAAAACTGTTTTTT.

The J gene is TRBJ1-2, the V gene TRBV4-1, with D possibly matching TRBD1 (5 bases). Germline CDR1 and CDR2: MGHRA and YSYEKL. The CDR3 extends over 16 amino acids. V shed 8 bases and J shed 3 bases, with 22 bases lying between them. The DNA for the CDR3 is TGCGCCAGCCGATACTCGGGGAGGGACTACGACTATGGCTACACCTTC. This translates into CASRYSGRDYDYGYTF.

V usage is TRBV7-6 and J usage is TRBJ2-1; TRBD1 agrees at 9 bases. This CDR3 spans 16 amino acids. Germline trimming cut 4 bases from V and 3 bases from J; bases unmatched to any gene: 7. CDR1 SGHVS and CDR2 FNYEAQ come from the germline V gene. CDR3 nucleotides: TGTGCCAGCAGCTCCTCGCGACAGGGGGTCTACAATGAGCAGTTCTTC. Amino acid sequence: CASSSSRQGVYNEQFF.

The chain employs TRBV4-1 and TRBJ2-5; 7 bases align to TRBD1. This CDR3 region has 14 residues. In germline, CDR1 is MGHRA, CDR2 YSYEKL. V gave up 6 bases and J gave up 1 base; unmatched junction bases: 5. This CDR3 is CASRKTGLQETQYF. The CDR3 DNA reads as TGCGCCAGCAGAAAGACAGGGCTCCAAGAGACCCAGTACTTC.

The V and J genes are TRBV18 and TRBJ1-1; perhaps TRBD1 as D (6 bases). CDR3 length: 15 residues. CDR1 is KGHSH and CDR2 is LQKENI in the germline V gene. The germline V and J ends were trimmed by 0 bases and 5 bases, with 13 bases remaining between them. CDR3 DNA sequence: TGTGCCAGCTCACCACCGGGGGCAGGGAGTACTGAAGCTTTCTTT. This encodes CASSPPGAGSTEAFF.

The genes are TRBV10-1 and TRBJ2-4; D gene ambiguous. The CDR3 contains 14 residues. Germline V gives CDR1 WNHNN, CDR2 SYGVQD (reference sequence). V was clipped by 0 bases and J by 0 bases, with 3 bases between them. CDR3 nucleotides: TGCGCCAGCAGTGAGTCCTTAGCCAAAAACATTCAGTACTTC. The encoded protein is CASSESLAKNIQYF.

The chain has TRBV5-1 and TRBJ1-3; 7 positions agree with TRBD1. V lost 4 bases, J lost 0 bases, and 1 base stayed unmatched. Germline CDR1 reads SGHRS; CDR2 reads YFSETQ. CDR3 size: 14 residues. CDR3 in DNA: TGCGCCAGCAGCGGGACAGACTCTGGAAACACCATATATTTT. Its translation is CASSGTDSGNTIYF. The full variable domain, rest sourced from reference TRBV5-1 and TRBJ1-3, is KAGVTQTPRYLIKTRGQQVTLSCSPISGHRSVSWYQQTPGQGLQFLFEYFSETQRNKGNFPGRFSGRQFSNSRSEMNVSTLELGDSALYLCASSGTDSGNTIYFGEGSWLTVV.

This chain links TRBV29-1 with TRBJ2-7; 7 nucleotides agree with TRBD1. With 4 bases clipped from V and 1 base from J, the junction kept 4 bases outside the gene matches. CDR1 and CDR2 from the germline V gene are SQVTM and ANQGSEA. This CDR3 is 13 amino acids long. CDR3 in DNA: TGCAGCGTTGGAGGGGGACAGTCCTACGAGCAGTACTTC. Encoded protein: CSVGGGQSYEQYF.

This chain connects TRBV5-4 to TRBJ2-7; D is possibly TRBD1 (5 bases). CDR3 size: 13 residues. Germline-derived CDR1 and CDR2 are SGHNT and YYREEE (reference sequence). Between the trimmed V and J ends, which lost 2 bases and 3 bases, there was a span of 9 bases. The CDR3 is CASSFDTGYEQYF. The CDR3 DNA reads as TGTGCCAGCAGCTTCGACACAGGCTACGAGCAGTACTTC.

The CDR3 is CASSLAGQAFTLHF. The CDR3 nucleotides are TGTGCCAGCAGCTTAGCGGGTCAGGCCTTCACCCTCCACTTT. J is TRBJ1-6 and V is TRBV7-8; the D is unclear. V gave up 0 bases and J gave up 14 bases, with 14 bases separating them. The CDR3 is 14 amino acids. CDR1 is SGHVS, CDR2 FQNEAQ, per germline.

This chain uses TRBV9 with TRBJ1-1, with a weak D call TRBD1 (5 bases). Trimming removed 3 bases at V and 7 bases at J, with 19 bases between. CDR1 is SGDLS, CDR2 YYNGEE, per germline. CDR3 length: 15 amino acids. CDR3 nucleotide sequence: TGTGCCAGCAGCGCCACCGGGGCCGGGAGGCTTGAAGCTTTCTTT. Its translation is CASSATGAGRLEAFF.

The chain uses TRBV14 and TRBJ1-6; D uncertain. This CDR3 has 15 residues. V lost 1 base to trimming and J lost 8 bases, with 12 bases between them. Germline CDR1 reads SGHDN; CDR2 reads FVKESK. The CDR3: CASSQGRIGYSPLHF. The DNA of the CDR3 is TGTGCCAGCAGCCAAGGGAGGATCGGGTATTCACCCCTCCACTTT.

This chain uses TRBV19 with TRBJ1-5; D might be TRBD1 (6 bases). CDR3 size: 12 residues. CDR1 is LNHDA and CDR2 is SQIVND in the germline V gene (reference sequence). V lost 2 bases to trimming and J lost 14 bases, with 13 bases between them. CDR3 region: CASSIPQGREHF. The DNA for the CDR3 is TGTGCCAGTAGTATACCACAGGGCCGCGAGCATTTT. The full variable domain, rest sourced from reference TRBV19 and TRBJ1-5, is DGGITQSPKYLFRKEGQNVTLSCEQNLNHDAMYWYRQDPGQGLRLIYYSQIVNDFQKGDIAEGYSVSREKKESFPLTVTSAQKNPTAFYLCASSIPQGREHFGDGTRLSIL.

J is TRBJ1-2 and V is TRBV6-4, with TRBD1 matching 10 bases. The CDR3 has 15 residues. Germline CDR1 and CDR2: MRHNA and SNTAGT. After removal of 6 bases from V and 3 bases from J, the junction contained 7 bases not matched to a gene. CDR3 bases: TGTGCCAGCAGAGTCACGGACAGGGGGGACTATGGCTACACCTTC. Translating gives CASRVTDRGDYGYTF.

The table lists this clone with a few counts. CDR3 amino acids: CASGAYEQGGGYTF. For the CDR3, the DNA is TGTGCCAGCGGAGCTTATGAGCAGGGAGGTGGCTACACCTTC. The chain carries TRBV7-3 and TRBJ1-2; D may be TRBD1 (5 bases). The CDR3 loop spans 14 amino acids. Per the germline V gene, CDR1 is SGHTA and CDR2 is FQGTGA. V was trimmed by 8 bases and J by 7 bases, leaving 20 bases between them.

This clone has only one observation. The gene calls are TRBV13 and TRBJ1-6; 10 bases are shared with TRBD1. CDR3 length equals 17 residues. Germline V CDR1 and CDR2: PRHDT, FYEKMQ (reference sequence). V dropped 2 bases and J dropped 7; count of bases not matched to a gene: 8. The CDR3 is CASSLTRQGAVNSPLHF. CDR3 sequence (DNA): TGTGCCAGCAGCTTAACTAGACAGGGGGCGGTGAATTCACCCCTCCACTTT.

The rearrangement links TRBV5-4 to TRBJ1-2; D ambiguous. CDR1 SGHNT and CDR2 YYREEE come from the germline V gene (reference sequence). The germline V and J ends were trimmed by 5 bases and 6 bases, with 20 bases remaining between them. This CDR3 region has 15 residues. The CDR3 reads CASSNTLPAAHGYTF. DNA of the CDR3: TGTGCCAGCAGTAATACCTTGCCCGCAGCGCATGGCTACACCTTC.

Worth noting for this clone: An end of the junction does not agree with germline; a read error may underlie this. The chain uses TRBV5-1 and TRBJ2-1, with TRBD2 identical over 13 bases. CDR3 length: 17 residues. Germline assignment: CDR1 SGHRS and CDR2 YFSETQ. The CDR3 nucleotides read TGCGCCAGCAGCTTGACCTGGACTAGCGGGGGTCAATCGTGGGGGATCTTC. Its translation: CASSLTWTSGGQSWGIF.

DNA of the CDR3: TGTGCCAGCAGTTTCCCGGGGGGGACTCAGCCCCAGCATTTT. This sequence encodes CASSFPGGTQPQHF. The chain uses TRBV6-6 and TRBJ1-5; a weak D match, TRBD1 (5 bases). From germline, CDR1 is MNHNY and CDR2 SVGAGI (reference sequence). V was pared by 4 bases and J by 6 bases, with 13 bases between. The CDR3 extends over 14 amino acids.

The chain is built from TRBV5-1 and TRBJ1-6; 12 nucleotides match TRBD1. Germline loops: CDR1 SGHRS, CDR2 YFSETQ. With V trimmed by 1 base and J by 7 bases, 3 bases remained unmatched. This CDR3 has 16 residues. The chain's CDR3 is CASSLIGTGGNSPLHF. CDR3 in DNA: TGCGCCAGCAGCTTGATTGGGACAGGGGGCAATTCACCCCTCCACTTT.

The chain combines TRBV13 with TRBJ1-1; D is undetermined. Looked up from germline, CDR1 is PRHDT and CDR2 is FYEKMQ (reference sequence). V was cut by 2 bases and J by 3 bases, with 13 bases left in between. The CDR3 length is 15 residues. The CDR3: CASSLRRAVDTEAFF. DNA of the CDR3: TGTGCCAGCAGCTTACGGCGGGCCGTGGACACTGAAGCTTTCTTT.

The V call is TRBV6-1, the J call TRBJ1-2, with unresolved D. The CDR3 consists of 14 residues. V shed 2 bases and J shed 2 bases, with 9 bases lying between them. CDR1 and CDR2 from the germline V gene are MNHNS and SASEGT. CDR3 nucleotide sequence: TGTGCCAGCAGTGAACGTGAGGGAAACTATGGCTACACCTTC. It translates to CASSEREGNYGYTF.

This sequence joins TRBV5-1 and TRBJ2-1; weak D call: TRBD2 (6 bases). This CDR3 region has 15 residues. Per the germline V gene, CDR1 is SGHRS and CDR2 is YFSETQ. With 2 bases removed from V and 10 bases from J, the gap between germline ends came to 19 bases. CDR3 sequence reads: CASSFEGTSGREQFF. CDR3 nucleotide sequence: TGCGCCAGCAGCTTCGAAGGGACTTCGGGGCGGGAGCAGTTCTTC.